This entry concerns a single T cell receptor (beta chain). The data stem from a study of blood T cell repertoires in COVID-19. Researchers sorted participants into cohorts using their self-reported clinical history. The CDR3 consists of 14 residues. Produced via immunoSEQ multiplex PCR; TCRdb's table is partial and in-frame only. The table records approximately 250,000 clones, approximately 90% of them present only once. The chain has TRBV21-1 and TRBJ1-1; the tabulated D call, TRBD1, remains unverified against the DNA. TRBV21-1 is deemed a pseudogene. The sequence was collected from a man between 40 and 49 years old who had been exposed to COVID-19. The sample taken for sequencing was PBMCs or T cells enriched from blood (not recorded which). Here the CDR3 DNA reads TGTGCCAGCAGCATCACTACAGGGAACACTGAAGCTTTCTTT. Its protein product is CASSITTGNTEAFF.